Presented here are 19 T cell receptor beta chains from one specimen sequenced in a study of T-cell reconstitution after alpha-beta-depleted transplantation in children. The authors prepared the TCRbeta library with unique molecular identifiers. TCRdb ran MiXCR on the PCR reads and lists one entry per CDR3 protein. The sample includes about 230,000 distinct CDR3 sequences, roughly a tenth seen only once; the top ten take 28%. The source material was PBMCs, sampled before TCRalphabeta/CD19-depleted stem cell transplant. The receptors derive from a child under three years old with acute myeloid leukemia, due to receive a stem cell transplant.

This clonotype was seen many times. V is TRBV18 and J is TRBJ2-2; D might be TRBD1 or TRBD2, each matching 5 bases. The CDR3 has 15 amino acids. The V end was cut by 3 bases, the J end by 3 bases, with 11 bases between. The germline CDR1 and CDR2 sequences are KGHSH and LQKENI. CDR3 sequence: CASSPRRDDTGELFF. CDR3 DNA: TGTGCCAGCTCACCTCGACGGGACGACACCGGGGAGCTGTTTTTT.

The rearrangement links TRBV2 to TRBJ2-7; D may match TRBD1 or TRBD2 (5 bases each). The CDR3 runs 15 residues. V lost 4 bases and J lost 0, with 13 bases in between. The germline V gene encodes CDR1 SNHLY and CDR2 FYNNEI. CDR3 protein: CASSGTGPDSYEQYF. CDR3 sequence (DNA): TGTGCCAGCAGTGGAACGGGGCCGGACTCCTACGAGCAGTACTTC.

At least ten counts were recorded for this clonotype. The CDR3 DNA sequence: TGCAGTGCTTTAACCGGGACGACGAACACCGGGGAGCTGTTTTTT. Translating gives CSALTGTTNTGELFF. The chain recombines TRBV20-1 with TRBJ2-2; tentatively, D is TRBD1 or TRBD2 (5 bases each). Between the trimmed V and J ends, which lost 5 bases and 0 bases, there was a span of 13 bases. This CDR3 region has 15 residues. CDR1 and CDR2 (germline): DFQATT, SNEGSKA (reference sequence).

This clonotype has only a few counts. The chain is built from TRBV9 and TRBJ2-1; perhaps TRBD1 as D (6 bases). V was trimmed by 0 bases and J by 9 bases, leaving 16 bases between them. From germline, CDR1 is SGDLS and CDR2 YYNGEE. There are 15 residues in the CDR3. In DNA form, the CDR3 reads TGTGCCAGCAGCGTAGTTGGGGGCCTGGTAGGTGAGCAGTTCTTC. This sequence encodes CASSVVGGLVGEQFF. Combining the CDR3 with reference TRBV9 and TRBJ2-1 gives the whole variable domain DSGVTQTPKHLITATGQRVTLRCSPRSGDLSVYWYQQSLDQGLQFLIQYYNGEERAKGNILERFSAQQFPDLHSELNLSSLELGDSALYFCASSVVGGLVGEQFFGPGTRLTVL.

The rearrangement uses TRBV9 and TRBJ2-5; a weak D match, TRBD2 (6 bases). The V end lost 0 bases, the J end lost 2 bases, and 11 bases lay between the germline ends. This CDR3 region has 15 residues. Germline V gene lookup returns CDR1 SGDLS and CDR2 YYNGEE. The CDR3 region is CASSVDRGGQETQYF. DNA for the CDR3: TGTGCCAGCAGCGTAGATCGTGGGGGGCAAGAGACCCAGTACTTC. Together with reference TRBV9 and TRBJ2-5, the CDR3 gives the full variable domain: DSGVTQTPKHLITATGQRVTLRCSPRSGDLSVYWYQQSLDQGLQFLIQYYNGEERAKGNILERFSAQQFPDLHSELNLSSLELGDSALYFCASSVDRGGQETQYFGPGTRLLVL.

This clonotype was detected ten times or more. The chain uses TRBV12-3 or TRBV12-4 and TRBJ2-7; no definite D call. The V gene lost 3 bases and the J gene lost 7 bases, with 13 bases spanning the gap. The CDR3 is 13 residues long. CDR3 in DNA: TGTGCCAGCAGTTTTACGGATCTACGTGAGCAGTACTTC. Residues: CASSFTDLREQYF.

A note on this clonotype: A read error may explain this, as a much larger clone is one base away. This rearrangement joins TRBV7-3 to TRBJ1-1; no definite D call. Trimming shortened V by 9 bases and J by 0 bases, and 14 bases separated the two germline ends. Looked up from germline, CDR1 is SGHTA and CDR2 is FQGTGA. There are 14 residues in the CDR3. The CDR3 loop is CARSPGSLNTEAFF. CDR3 DNA: TGTGCCAGGAGCCCCGGTTCGTTGAACACTGAAGCTTTCTTT.

This clonotype was seen ten or more times. V and J are TRBV28 and TRBJ2-2; D remains unclear. V gave up 7 bases and J gave up 4 bases, with 13 bases separating them. The CDR3 consists of 14 residues. CDR1 and CDR2 (germline): MDHEN, SYDVKM. CDR3: CASIGQVATGELFF. The DNA for the CDR3 is TGTGCCAGCATCGGGCAGGTGGCCACCGGGGAGCTGTTTTTT.

This clonotype has just one count. A much larger clone is a single base away; this may be a read error. This chain uses TRBV3-1 with TRBJ2-4; D gene unclear. The V gene's germline CDR1 is LGHDT and CDR2 YNNKEL (reference sequence). The CDR3 has 13 amino acids. Here the CDR3 DNA reads TGTGCCAGCAACCAAGAAGCCAAAAACATTCAGTACTTC. Amino acids: CASNQEAKNIQYF.

This clonotype has a count of ten or more. This rearrangement joins TRBV5-1 to TRBJ1-1, with 10 bases matching TRBD1. Germline CDR1 and CDR2: SGHRS and YFSETQ. J lost 0 bases, V lost 3 bases, and 2 bases had no gene match. CDR3 length: 15 residues. CDR3 amino acids: CASSWTGGMNTEAFF. Written as DNA, the CDR3 is TGCGCCAGCAGCTGGACAGGGGGGATGAACACTGAAGCTTTCTTT.

CDR3 DNA: TGTGCCATCAGTGGGGGTAGCGAGGGCACAGATACGCAGTATTTT. It codes for CAISGGSEGTDTQYF. The chain employs TRBV10-3 and TRBJ2-3, with D tentatively TRBD2 (5 bases). The ends were cut back, 4 bases at V and 1 base at J, with 12 bases in the middle. Germline CDR1 ENHRY, CDR2 SYGVKD. The CDR3 covers 15 residues.

The CDR3 region is CASSSWTARGNTIYF. As DNA, the CDR3 is TGTGCCAGCAGCTCCTGGACAGCTCGTGGAAACACCATATATTTT. The chain is built from TRBV7-9 and TRBJ1-3; D might be TRBD1 (6 bases). The V end lost 4 bases, the J end lost 3 bases, and 13 bases lay between the germline ends. Germline CDR1 and CDR2: SEHNR and FQNEAQ (reference sequence). This CDR3 region has 15 residues.

The sample holds many counts of this clonotype. The V call is TRBV5-1, the J call TRBJ2-2; D assignment may be TRBD1 or TRBD2 (5 bases each). Germline lookup yields CDR1 SGHRS and CDR2 YFSETQ. Trimming took off 3 bases at V and 5 bases at J, with 17 bases between the two ends. The length of the CDR3 is 16 residues. CDR3 sequence: CASSSERQWRTGELFF. The CDR3 nucleotides read TGCGCCAGCAGCTCTGAGAGACAGTGGAGGACCGGGGAGCTGTTTTTT.

V usage is TRBV12-3 or TRBV12-4 and J usage is TRBJ2-7; D gene ambiguous. Trimming shortened V by 5 bases and J by 0 bases, and 5 bases separated the two germline ends. This CDR3 comprises 12 residues. The CDR3 DNA reads TGTGCCAGCAGTCCTCACTCCTACGAGCAGTACTTC. It is translated as CASSPHSYEQYF.

This clonotype has at least ten counts. V gene TRBV7-9 combines with J gene TRBJ2-5, with D uncertain. The CDR3 length is 12 residues. Germline CDR1 SEHNR, CDR2 FQNEAQ (reference sequence). V gave up 0 bases and J gave up 5 bases, with 4 bases separating them. The CDR3 DNA follows: TGTGCCAGCAGCTTAGCTGAGGAGACCCAGTACTTC. Translated: CASSLAEETQYF.

The rearrangement joins TRBV4-2 to TRBJ2-1, with D unresolved. V was shortened by 10 bases and J by 3 bases, with 19 bases between the two germline ends. Germline CDR1 and CDR2: LGHNA and YNFKEQ. This CDR3 is 15 amino acids long. CDR3 amino acids: CAMGRTGLGYNEQFF. The CDR3 DNA reads as TGTGCCATGGGCCGCACCGGGTTGGGCTACAATGAGCAGTTCTTC.

V gene TRBV19 combines with J gene TRBJ2-1, with unresolved D. This CDR3 is built from 12 residues. Germline CDR1 LNHDA, CDR2 SQIVND (reference sequence). V lost 6 bases and J lost 3, with 6 bases in between. The CDR3 here is CASSRYYNEQFF. CDR3 DNA sequence: TGTGCCAGTAGCAGGTACTACAATGAGCAGTTCTTC.

This clonotype was observed at least ten times. This chain joins TRBV11-1 and TRBJ2-4; tentative D call: TRBD1 (6 bases). In germline, CDR1 is SGHAT, CDR2 FQDESV (reference sequence). The V end lost 4 bases, the J end lost 8 bases, and 9 bases lay between the germline ends. The CDR3 is made up of 12 amino acids. CDR3 DNA: TGTGCCAGCAGCTCCGGGACACACATTCAGTACTTC. Its protein is CASSSGTHIQYF.

This sequence joins TRBV30 and TRBJ1-5; TRBD1 is a possible D gene (6 bases). Germline CDR1 is GTSNPN and CDR2 is SVGIG (reference sequence). V lost 3 bases, J lost 1 base, and 13 bases lay in between. The CDR3 extends over 15 amino acids. CDR3 in amino acids: CAWRSGTRSNQPQHF. The CDR3 nucleotides are TGTGCCTGGAGGTCCGGGACACGGAGCAATCAGCCCCAGCATTTT.